A single sample gave rise to the 25 T cell receptor beta chains below, sequenced in a study of CD8 T cells in ankylosing spondylitis. TCRdb itself ran the 5' RACE reads through MiXCR, one entry per CDR3 protein. The sample lists about 140,000 distinct CDR3 sequences, about a third occurring once. Sequenced sample: synovial fluid, either unsorted or a sorted T cell fraction (not recorded which). The receptors stem from a male donor with ankylosing spondylitis.

This chain uses TRBV7-8 with TRBJ1-1; D is undetermined. The germline V and J ends were trimmed by 4 bases and 5 bases, with 14 bases remaining between them. Germline lookup yields CDR1 SGHVS and CDR2 FQNEAQ. This CDR3 region has 14 residues. The CDR3 loop reads CASSSENSRTEAFF. In DNA form, the CDR3 reads TGTGCCAGCAGCTCCGAGAATTCACGGACTGAAGCTTTCTTT.

The rearrangement links TRBV3-1 to TRBJ1-2; no clear D gene. The germline gives CDR1 LGHDT, CDR2 YNNKEL (reference sequence). The CDR3 runs to 13 residues. V was clipped by 1 base and J by 5 bases, with 8 bases between them. The CDR3 DNA follows: TGTGCCAGCAGCCAAGGAAAAACTTATGGCTACACCTTC. Its protein product is CASSQGKTYGYTF.

The chain combines TRBV20-1 with TRBJ2-1; D possibly corresponds to TRBD2 (5 bases). There are 16 residues in the CDR3. V was shortened by 1 base and J by 3 bases, with 16 bases between the two germline ends. Germline V lookup: CDR1 DFQATT, CDR2 SNEGSKA (reference sequence). The CDR3 reads CSARVSGGPGYNEQFF. For the CDR3, the DNA is TGCAGTGCTAGAGTATCGGGCGGGCCAGGCTACAATGAGCAGTTCTTC.

This clonotype was counted a few times. The gene calls are TRBV4-2 and TRBJ1-5, with D possibly matching TRBD1 (6 bases). Looked up from germline, CDR1 is LGHNA and CDR2 is YNFKEQ. The CDR3 totals 15 residues. With 0 bases removed from V and 1 base from J, the gap between germline ends came to 7 bases. CDR3 residues: CASSQDQGSNQPQHF. CDR3 bases: TGTGCCAGCAGCCAAGATCAGGGGAGCAATCAGCCCCAGCATTTT.

This chain joins TRBV3-1 and TRBJ1-2, with 12 bases identical to TRBD1. Germline CDR1 and CDR2: LGHDT and YNNKEL (reference sequence). V gave up 2 bases and J gave up 6 bases; unmatched junction bases: 4. The CDR3 loop spans 15 amino acids. The CDR3 region has the DNA TGTGCCAGCAGCCAATGGGACAGGGGGCAGGATGGCTACACCTTC. Translation: CASSQWDRGQDGYTF. The full variable domain, rest sourced from reference TRBV3-1 and TRBJ1-2, is DTAVSQTPKYLVTQMGNDKSIKCEQNLGHDTMYWYKQDSKKFLKIMFSYNNKELIINETVPNRFSPKSPDKAHLNLHINSLELGDSAVYFCASSQWDRGQDGYTFGSGTRLTVV.

The rearrangement uses TRBV30 and TRBJ1-6, with D unclear. V dropped 5 bases and J dropped 2 bases, with 7 bases sitting between them. The CDR3 runs to 13 residues. Per the germline V gene, CDR1 is GTSNPN and CDR2 is SVGIG (reference sequence). CDR3 in amino acids: CAWLGTYNSPLHF. DNA for the CDR3: TGTGCCTGGTTGGGGACCTATAATTCACCCCTCCACTTT. The entire variable domain, with the rest obtained from reference TRBV30 and TRBJ1-6, is as follows: SQTIHQWPATLVQPVGSPLSLECTVEGTSNPNLYWYRQAAGRGLQLLFYSVGIGQISSEVPQNLSASRPQDRQFILSSKKLLLSDSGFYLCAWLGTYNSPLHFGNGTRLTVT.

V is TRBV20-1 and J is TRBJ2-1; TRBD2 is a possible D gene (5 bases). V gave up 5 bases and J gave up 4 bases, with 21 bases separating them. The CDR3 covers 16 residues. Germline CDR1 is DFQATT and CDR2 is SNEGSKA (reference sequence). DNA for the CDR3: TGCAGTGCTTTTTCCCCGGCTAGCCGGTCGTACAATGAGCAGTTCTTC. It codes for CSAFSPASRSYNEQFF.

The CDR3 DNA is TGCAGCGTCGCCTGGGGAGCGAATGAAAAACTGTTTTTT. Translated: CSVAWGANEKLFF. The rearrangement links TRBV29-1 to TRBJ1-4; D uncertain. V was shortened by 6 bases and J by 5 bases, with 13 bases between the two germline ends. Germline CDR1 is SQVTM and CDR2 is ANQGSEA. This CDR3 comprises 13 residues.

This clonotype was picked up many times. The chain has TRBV3-1 and TRBJ2-1; 11 bases fit TRBD2. This CDR3 is 16 amino acids long. With V trimmed by 4 bases and J by 3 bases, 5 bases remained unmatched. From germline, CDR1 is LGHDT and CDR2 YNNKEL (reference sequence). This CDR3 is CASSPLTSGGYNEQFF. Written as DNA, the CDR3 is TGTGCCAGCAGCCCTCTTACTAGCGGGGGCTACAATGAGCAGTTCTTC.

The genes are TRBV12-3 or TRBV12-4 and TRBJ1-5; D perhaps matches TRBD1 (5 bases). The ends were cut back, 5 bases at V and 7 bases at J, with 12 bases in the middle. The CDR3 length is 13 residues. DNA for the CDR3: TGTGCCAGCAGTCTCACGGGGGAGCAGCCCCAGCATTTT. It is translated as CASSLTGEQPQHF.

The chain is built from TRBV12-3 or TRBV12-4 and TRBJ1-1; no clear D. Between the trimmed V and J ends, which lost 5 bases and 4 bases, there was a span of 17 bases. The CDR3 length is 15 residues. The CDR3 DNA reads TGTGCCAGCAGTATCGGAGAGCCCGGTGGCACTGAAGCTTTCTTT. Residues: CASSIGEPGGTEAFF.

The chain combines TRBV3-1 with TRBJ2-5; 9 bases are a match to TRBD1. Germline V gene lookup returns CDR1 LGHDT and CDR2 YNNKEL (reference sequence). The length of the CDR3 is 13 residues. Trimming at V came to 6 bases and at J to 6 bases, leaving 5 bases not matched to a gene. CDR3 bases: TGTGCCAGCAGAAAGGGACAGGGAAAGACCCAGTACTTC. Translation: CASRKGQGKTQYF.

The chain joins TRBV10-3 to TRBJ1-2; weak D call: TRBD1 (5 bases). V was cut by 5 bases and J by 4 bases, with 11 bases left in between. The V gene's germline CDR1 is ENHRY and CDR2 SYGVKD. The CDR3 runs to 13 residues. CDR3 amino acids: CAISPGGGYGYTF. The CDR3 DNA reads as TGTGCCATCAGTCCCGGGGGTGGCTATGGCTACACCTTC.

The chain uses TRBV7-2 and TRBJ2-3, with D perhaps matching TRBD1 or TRBD2 (5 bases each). Trimming removed 5 bases from V and 6 bases from J, with 18 bases in between. CDR3 length equals 15 residues. Germline-derived CDR1 and CDR2 are SGHTA and FQGNSA. The CDR3, as DNA: TGTGCCAGCAGCCAGGGAGCAGGGACGTATGATACGCAGTATTTT. It codes for CASSQGAGTYDTQYF.

The rearrangement links TRBV29-1 to TRBJ2-1, with 13 nucleotides matching TRBD2. This CDR3 region has 16 residues. Germline trimming cut 5 bases from V and 1 base from J; bases unmatched to any gene: 5. Germline assignment: CDR1 SQVTM and CDR2 ANQGSEA. The CDR3 sequence: CSVPGTSGMSYNEQFF. The CDR3 DNA follows: TGCAGCGTTCCCGGGACTAGCGGGATGTCCTACAATGAGCAGTTCTTC.

Only a few counts were recorded for this clonotype. The V gene is TRBV30, the J gene TRBJ1-6; D unclear. Trimming took 0 bases from V and 6 from J, leaving 12 bases between them. CDR3 size: 15 residues. The germline CDR1 and CDR2 sequences are GTSNPN and SVGIG (reference sequence). The CDR3 sequence is CAWSVGGVSNSPLHF. CDR3 nucleotide sequence: TGTGCCTGGAGTGTCGGAGGCGTCAGTAATTCACCCCTCCACTTT.

This clonotype was recorded at least ten times. This rearrangement joins TRBV18 to TRBJ1-2; 7 bases are shared with TRBD1. Germline-derived CDR1 and CDR2 are KGHSH and LQKENI. The CDR3 consists of 13 residues. Trimming removed 6 bases from V and 6 bases from J; junction bases left unmatched: 7. The CDR3 DNA sequence: TGTGCCAGCTCTCCCGACAGGGAACATGGCTACACCTTC. This translates into CASSPDREHGYTF.

This clonotype has only a few counts. This chain links TRBV12-3 or TRBV12-4 with TRBJ2-3, with TRBD2 identical over 13 bases. V was clipped by 5 bases and J by 0 bases; unmatched bases: 5. This CDR3 is 17 amino acids long. The CDR3 region has the DNA TGTGCCAGCAGTCCGACTAGCGGGAGGTCTAGCACAGATACGCAGTATTTT. It specifies CASSPTSGRSSTDTQYF.

V usage is TRBV6-1 and J usage is TRBJ1-1; 7 bases agree with TRBD1. The CDR3 sequence is 14 residues long. Germline trimming cut 7 bases from V and 0 bases from J; bases unmatched to any gene: 5. Germline CDR1 is MNHNS and CDR2 is SASEGT. CDR3 bases: TGTGCCAGCATATCGGACAGGATGAACACTGAAGCTTTCTTT. Its translation is CASISDRMNTEAFF.

V is TRBV20-1 and J is TRBJ2-7; 11 nucleotides agree with TRBD2. This CDR3 region has 14 residues. Trimming took 6 bases from V and 2 from J; bases not matched to a gene: 6. Looked up from germline, CDR1 is DFQATT and CDR2 is SNEGSKA (reference sequence). DNA for the CDR3: TGCAGTGCCGTCAAGACTAGCGGGGCCTACGAGCAGTACTTC. It is translated as CSAVKTSGAYEQYF.

CDR3 nucleotides: TGCGCCAGCAGCTTTAAGGGACAGGCCTACAATGAGCAGTTCTTC. Translation: CASSFKGQAYNEQFF. The chain carries TRBV5-1 and TRBJ2-1; 8 bases map to TRBD1. With V trimmed by 2 bases and J by 2 bases, 3 bases remained unmatched. This CDR3 is built from 15 residues. Looked up from germline, CDR1 is SGHRS and CDR2 is YFSETQ.

This clonotype was seen a few times. The J gene is TRBJ1-1, the V gene TRBV2; maybe TRBD1 (6 bases). The CDR3 has 18 residues. The V gene lost 1 base and the J gene lost 1 base, with 19 bases spanning the gap. CDR1 and CDR2 (germline): SNHLY, FYNNEI. CDR3 DNA: TGTGCCAGCAGTGAAGTGTCCGGGACACCAGTAGGGAACACTGAAGCTTTCTTT. Translated: CASSEVSGTPVGNTEAFF.

This clonotype came up many times. V is TRBV4-3 and J is TRBJ2-5; D gene uncertain. Trimming took 0 bases from V and 2 from J, leaving 4 bases between them. The CDR3 runs to 13 residues. Germline CDR1 is LGHNA and CDR2 is YSLEER. The CDR3 loop is CASSQDRQETQYF. The CDR3 DNA sequence: TGCGCCAGCAGCCAAGACAGACAAGAGACCCAGTACTTC.

The V call is TRBV28, the J call TRBJ2-6; D is unclear. CDR1 is MDHEN, CDR2 SYDVKM, per germline. Trimming removed 6 bases from V and 4 bases from J, with 7 bases in between. The CDR3 has 13 residues. The CDR3 sequence is CASRLFGANVLTF. The CDR3 DNA sequence: TGTGCCAGCAGGCTCTTCGGGGCCAACGTCCTGACTTTC.

This clonotype was seen only a few times. The V call is TRBV7-2, the J call TRBJ2-7; TRBD1 matches 8 bases. The V gene's germline CDR1 is SGHTA and CDR2 FQGNSA. V trimming: 1 base; J trimming: 0 bases; junction bases outside the gene matches: 5. The CDR3 is made up of 16 amino acids. The CDR3 sequence: CASSLDAGTGSYEQYF. The DNA for the CDR3 is TGTGCCAGCAGCTTAGATGCCGGGACAGGCTCCTACGAGCAGTACTTC.